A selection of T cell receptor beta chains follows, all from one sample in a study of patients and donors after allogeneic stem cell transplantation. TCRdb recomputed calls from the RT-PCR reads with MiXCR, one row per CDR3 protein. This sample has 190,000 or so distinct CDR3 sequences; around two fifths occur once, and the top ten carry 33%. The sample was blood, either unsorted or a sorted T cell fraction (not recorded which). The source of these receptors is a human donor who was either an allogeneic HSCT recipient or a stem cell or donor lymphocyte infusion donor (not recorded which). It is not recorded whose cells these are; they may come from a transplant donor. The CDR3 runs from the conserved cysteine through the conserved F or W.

CDR3 protein: CASSQAPGQGPSPLHF
J gene: TRBJ1-6
V gene: TRBV4-3

CDR3 protein: CASSPGGQTYGYTF
J gene: TRBJ1-2
V gene: TRBV5-6

CDR3 protein: CASSFNTAWGMNTEAFF
J gene: TRBJ1-1
V gene: TRBV7-8

CDR3 protein: CATSGGTDNDYGYTF
J gene: TRBJ1-2
V gene: TRBV15

CDR3 protein: CASSLGHSTTDTQYF
J gene: TRBJ2-3
V gene: TRBV5-1

CDR3 protein: CASSQDLAGETQYF
J gene: TRBJ2-5
V gene: TRBV3-1

CDR3 protein: CASSYRPEPQHF
J gene: TRBJ1-5
V gene: TRBV6-2/TRBV6-3

CDR3 protein: CSVVPDGLETQYF
J gene: TRBJ2-5
V gene: TRBV29-1

CDR3 protein: CASSDGLLSSYNEQFF
J gene: TRBJ2-1
V gene: TRBV7-9

CDR3 protein: CASSLKVGPPTEAFF
J gene: TRBJ1-1
V gene: TRBV7-2

CDR3 protein: CASSQDLLADQFF
J gene: TRBJ2-1
V gene: TRBV14

CDR3 protein: CASTSTDEQYF
J gene: TRBJ2-7
V gene: TRBV6-2/TRBV6-3

CDR3 protein: CSAGDGWAYGYTF
J gene: TRBJ1-2
V gene: TRBV20-1

CDR3 protein: CSARDLRDLHTDTQYF
J gene: TRBJ2-3
V gene: TRBV20-1

CDR3 protein: CASSSLGLGYNEQFF
J gene: TRBJ2-1
V gene: TRBV7-2

CDR3 protein: CASSLLRNEQFF
J gene: TRBJ2-1
V gene: TRBV6-6

CDR3 protein: CASSTMTGMNTEAFF
J gene: TRBJ1-1
V gene: TRBV9

CDR3 protein: CASSQGQGEIQETQYF
J gene: TRBJ2-5
V gene: TRBV9

CDR3 protein: CSAEGGRGGYTF
J gene: TRBJ1-2
V gene: TRBV20-1

CDR3 protein: CSVGGLNQPQHF
J gene: TRBJ1-5
V gene: TRBV29-1

CDR3 protein: CASSLDRGRISSGNTIYF
J gene: TRBJ1-3
V gene: TRBV7-2

CDR3 protein: CASSKNTGELFF
J gene: TRBJ2-2
V gene: TRBV11-3

CDR3 protein: CASSQDMGGSYEQYF
J gene: TRBJ2-7
V gene: TRBV4-2

CDR3 protein: CSVEVPGQANTEAFF
J gene: TRBJ1-1
V gene: TRBV29-1

CDR3 protein: CASSQDGQNNYGYTF
J gene: TRBJ1-2
V gene: TRBV4-2

CDR3 protein: CASSAQGRGTEAFF
J gene: TRBJ1-1
V gene: TRBV7-8

CDR3 protein: CSAVEAIGNYQPQHF
J gene: TRBJ1-5
V gene: TRBV20-1